These 6 T cell receptor beta chains were sequenced from one sample in a study of T cell responses to AZD1222 COVID-19 vaccine. Using immunoSEQ multiplex PCR, the repertoire was profiled, and TCRdb retains in-frame clones only, with some absent. The sample lists 13,000 or so clones, approximately 80% occurring once. The input for sequencing was peripheral blood, taken 28 days after the second AZD1222 dose. These receptors came from an adult who received the AZD1222 COVID-19 vaccine.

V is TRBV13 and J is TRBJ1-2; 7 bases line up with TRBD1. The ends lost 3 bases at V and 4 bases at J; junction bases unmatched: 2. The germline gives CDR1 PRHDT, CDR2 FYEKMQ (reference sequence). This CDR3 region has 13 residues. CDR3 in amino acids: CASSFRDSYGYTF. CDR3 DNA sequence: TGTGCCAGCAGCTTTCGGGACAGCTATGGCTACACCTTC.

The chain uses TRBV7-3 and TRBJ2-3; TRBD2 aligns across 10 bases. The CDR3 is 15 residues long. J gave up 7 bases and V 5 bases, and 9 bases lay outside the gene matches. Germline V lookup: CDR1 SGHTA, CDR2 FQGTGA. The CDR3: CASSPQRGGVYTQYF. CDR3 nucleotide sequence: TGTGCCAGCAGCCCCCAGCGGGGGGGGGTTTATACGCAGTATTTT.

The chain's CDR3 is CASSSTGSWGYTF. DNA for the CDR3: TGTGCCAGCAGCTCGACAGGGAGTTGGGGCTACACCTTC. The chain combines TRBV12-3 or TRBV12-4 with TRBJ1-2; 7 positions agree with TRBD1. This CDR3 comprises 13 residues. With 6 bases clipped from V and 8 bases from J, the junction kept 9 bases outside the gene matches.

The chain carries TRBV13 and TRBJ1-1; the D is unclear. Germline V gene data show CDR1 as PRHDT and CDR2 as FYEKMQ (reference sequence). V gave up 1 base and J gave up 6 bases, with 9 bases separating them. The CDR3 is 13 amino acids. CDR3 nucleotide sequence: TGTGCCAGCAGCTTAGTGGGGTGGGCTGAAGCTTTCTTT. This codes for CASSLVGWAEAFF.

This sequence joins TRBV29-1 and TRBJ1-2; D is undetermined. The germline V gene encodes CDR1 SQVTM and CDR2 ANQGSEA. The CDR3 runs to 14 residues. V was pared by 3 bases and J by 8 bases, with 19 bases between. DNA for the CDR3: TGCAGCGTTGACCCCGAGCGGGGTGTCTGGGGCTACACCTTC. Amino acids: CSVDPERGVWGYTF.

This clone occurred a few times. This sequence joins TRBV28 and TRBJ1-1; the D gene is possibly TRBD1 (5 bases). Trimming left V 6 bases short and J 1 base short, with 9 bases between. The CDR3 sequence is 13 residues long. The V gene's germline CDR1 is MDHEN and CDR2 SYDVKM. For the CDR3, the DNA is TGTGCCAGCAGACGACAGCGGAACACTGAAGCTTTCTTT. Its protein is CASRRQRNTEAFF. Filled out from reference TRBV28 and TRBJ1-1, the complete variable domain reads DVKVTQSSRYLVKRTGEKVFLECVQDMDHENMFWYRQDPGLGLRLIYFSYDVKMKEKGDIPEGYSVSREKKERFSLILESASTNQTSMYLCASRRQRNTEAFFGQGTRLTVV.